These T cell receptor beta chains were read from a single sample in a study of T cells after yellow fever vaccination. TCRdb reanalysed the 5' RACE reads using MiXCR and keeps one entry per CDR3 protein. The sample lists 610,000 or so distinct CDR3 sequences, about 12% seen once, with about 15% in the top ten. Sequenced material: PBMCs, taken on the day of the yellow fever booster vaccination. All receptors come from a man aged 30 to 39 who received the YFV17D yellow fever vaccine. The CDR3 runs from the conserved cysteine through the conserved F or W. Size values are once, few and many counts, or a class for expanded clones, and some rows have none.

CSARERGNSPLHF	TRBJ1-6	TRBV20-1	NA
CASSLGLYGTYEQYF	TRBJ2-7	TRBV5-1	many
CASSLALAQPETQYF	TRBJ2-5	TRBV7-9	NA
CATGTALLSNEKLFF	TRBJ1-4	TRBV19	few
CASSLVGTYNEQFF	TRBJ2-1	TRBV27	many
CASSQGRGGSTEAFF	TRBJ1-1	TRBV14	few
CASSGSRGPIYGYTF	TRBJ1-2	TRBV25-1	few
CASSLAGTSGNKTDTQYF	TRBJ2-3	TRBV7-7	few
CASSLDLVVQYF	TRBJ2-3	TRBV5-6	NA
CASSLAGIFSMNTEAFF	TRBJ1-1	TRBV5-1	few
CASRAGDVYDEQFF	TRBJ2-1	TRBV14	NA
CSVDKPTDTQYF	TRBJ2-3	TRBV29-1	many
CSANPRADRGFF	TRBJ2-1	TRBV20-1	NA
CASSPRGGPSTGSGNTIYF	TRBJ1-3	TRBV11-2	NA
CSARPRGVAGNEQFF	TRBJ2-1	TRBV20-1	few
CSGAGPYNEQFF	TRBJ2-1	TRBV20-1	few
CASSFPSDTQYF	TRBJ2-3	TRBV28	few
CASRGGTGGGYEQYF	TRBJ2-7	TRBV12-3/TRBV12-4	few
CASGPSGNTYNEQFF	TRBJ2-1	TRBV12-5	few
CAWSGQRWGTSGSSSSYNEQFF	TRBJ2-1	TRBV30	NA
CASSLRGGTGYTEAFF	TRBJ1-1	TRBV5-6	many
CASSLQHQDTGELFF	TRBJ2-2	TRBV7-2	NA
CASHTQYF	TRBJ2-3	TRBV2	few
CASSSSPGNTIYF	TRBJ1-3	TRBV11-2	NA
CASGGESSYNEQFF	TRBJ2-1	TRBV19	NA
CASSLSGPGTDTQYF	TRBJ2-3	TRBV7-3	few
CASSAYPGSGAPTDTQYF	TRBJ2-3	TRBV11-2	NA
CASSYYVGRYEQYF	TRBJ2-7	TRBV6-2/TRBV6-3	NA
CASSAQMGGEYEQYF	TRBJ2-7	TRBV18	few
CSTTGSYNEQFF	TRBJ2-1	TRBV20-1	few
CASSSGMSYNEQFF	TRBJ2-1	TRBV5-1	many